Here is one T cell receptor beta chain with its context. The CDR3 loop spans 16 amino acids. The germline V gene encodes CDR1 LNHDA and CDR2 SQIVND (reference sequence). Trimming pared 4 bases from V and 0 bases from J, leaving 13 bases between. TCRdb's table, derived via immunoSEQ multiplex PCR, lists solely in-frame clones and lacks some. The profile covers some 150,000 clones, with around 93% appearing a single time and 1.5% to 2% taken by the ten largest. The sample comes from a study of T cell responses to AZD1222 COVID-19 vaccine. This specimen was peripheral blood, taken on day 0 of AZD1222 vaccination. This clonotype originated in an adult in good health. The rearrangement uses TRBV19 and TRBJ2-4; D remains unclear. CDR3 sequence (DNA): TGTGCCAGTAGTAGGGTGATGGATCTAGCCAAAAACATTCAGTACTTC. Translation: CASSRVMDLAKNIQYF. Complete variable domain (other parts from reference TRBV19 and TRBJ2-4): DGGITQSPKYLFRKEGQNVTLSCEQNLNHDAMYWYRQDPGQGLRLIYYSQIVNDFQKGDIAEGYSVSREKKESFPLTVTSAQKNPTAFYLCASSRVMDLAKNIQYFGAGTRLSVL.